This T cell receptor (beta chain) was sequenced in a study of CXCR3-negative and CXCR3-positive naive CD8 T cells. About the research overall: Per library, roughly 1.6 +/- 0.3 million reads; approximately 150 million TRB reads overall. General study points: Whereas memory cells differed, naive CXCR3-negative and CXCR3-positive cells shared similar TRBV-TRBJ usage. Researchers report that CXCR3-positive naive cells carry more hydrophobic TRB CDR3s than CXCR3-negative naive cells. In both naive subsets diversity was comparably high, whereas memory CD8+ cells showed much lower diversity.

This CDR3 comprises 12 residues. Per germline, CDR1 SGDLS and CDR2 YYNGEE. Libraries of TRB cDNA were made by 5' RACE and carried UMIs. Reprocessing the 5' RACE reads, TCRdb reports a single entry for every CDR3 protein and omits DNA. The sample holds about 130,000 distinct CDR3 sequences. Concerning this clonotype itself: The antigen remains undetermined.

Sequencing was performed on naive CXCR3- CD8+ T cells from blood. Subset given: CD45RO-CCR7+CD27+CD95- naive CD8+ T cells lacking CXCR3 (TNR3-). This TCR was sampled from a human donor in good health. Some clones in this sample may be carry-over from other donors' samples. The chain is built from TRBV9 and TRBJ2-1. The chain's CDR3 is CASSAVGSEQFF.